The 24 T cell receptor beta chains given below trace back to one sample, sequenced in a study of T cells after yellow fever vaccination (dated by TCRdb to about 2019). Preparation of the library involved 5' RACE. Instrument on record: Illumina HiSeq 2500. TCRdb reprocessing: public reads trimmed at Q25 with fastp, clones called with MiXCR, in-frame beta chains kept. A single entry per CDR3 protein holds the most common genes and DNA from its merged rows. The sample includes 300,000 or so distinct CDR3 sequences, with around 7% observed a single time. 15% to 20% of the sample is taken by the ten largest. The sample's treatment or condition label, in plain terms: live attenuated yellow fever vaccine strain. The sequenced sample was PBMCs, obtained about 49 days after the first yellow fever vaccination. These TCRs come from a young man who received the YFV17D yellow fever vaccine.

This clonotype has just a few counts. This rearrangement joins TRBV7-2 to TRBJ1-2; maybe TRBD1 (6 bases). The V end lost 7 bases, the J end lost 2 bases, and 20 bases lay between the germline ends. Per germline, CDR1 SGHTA and CDR2 FQGNSA. The CDR3 spans 16 residues. The CDR3 region is CASNVPGGAGNYGYTF. CDR3 bases: TGTGCCAGCAACGTTCCCGGGGGCGCTGGGAACTATGGCTACACCTTC.

This clonotype has a handful of counts. CDR3 nucleotides: TGCGCCAGCAGACTGGGAAGTGTCCCCGGGGAGCTGTTTTTT. Translated, it gives CASRLGSVPGELFF. This chain uses TRBV5-1 with TRBJ2-2; D remains ambiguous. Trimming removed 5 bases from V and 6 bases from J, with 14 bases in between. The CDR3 length is 14 residues. The germline CDR1 and CDR2 sequences are SGHRS and YFSETQ.

This clonotype was observed a handful of times. The genes are TRBV5-1 and TRBJ1-2; a weak D match, TRBD1 (6 bases). The CDR3 extends over 16 amino acids. The germline V gene has CDR1 SGHRS and CDR2 YFSETQ. V shed 0 bases and J shed 5 bases, with 17 bases lying between them. CDR3: CASSLVVGGPLYGYTF. The CDR3 nucleotides are TGCGCCAGCAGCTTGGTGGTCGGGGGGCCATTATATGGCTACACCTTC.

This clonotype was observed a handful of times. The genes are TRBV12-3 or TRBV12-4 and TRBJ2-2, with 7 bases that match TRBD2. The CDR3 length is 13 residues. The ends lost 6 bases at V and 5 bases at J; junction bases unmatched: 3. CDR3 coding DNA: TGTGCCAGCAGGGGGGGGAGGACCGGGGAGCTGTTTTTT. Residues: CASRGGRTGELFF.

This clonotype was seen a few times. The genes are TRBV6-6 and TRBJ1-2, with D uncertain. Between the trimmed V and J ends, which lost 6 bases and 4 bases, there was a span of 9 bases. The CDR3 covers 12 residues. The V gene's germline CDR1 is MNHNY and CDR2 SVGAGI (reference sequence). In DNA form, the CDR3 reads TGTGCCAGCAGCACGGTTCCCTATGGCTACACCTTC. It specifies CASSTVPYGYTF.

The chain's CDR3 is CASSLTRNEKLFF. CDR3 nucleotides: TGTGCCAGCAGTTTGACGAGGAATGAAAAACTGTTTTTT. The chain couples TRBV6-5 to TRBJ1-4, with D uncertain. Germline-derived CDR1 and CDR2 are MNHEY and SVGAGI. Trimming removed 4 bases from V and 5 bases from J, with 8 bases in between. The CDR3 totals 13 residues.

This rearrangement joins TRBV30 to TRBJ2-2; a weak D match, TRBD2 (6 bases). CDR1 and CDR2 from the germline V gene are GTSNPN and SVGIG (reference sequence). V lost 8 bases and J 4 bases, leaving 17 bases between the germline ends. The CDR3 length is 14 residues. In nucleotides, the CDR3 is TGTGCCGGGGAGGAGACAGTGGTCACCGGGGAGCTGTTTTTT. It yields the protein CAGEETVVTGELFF.

The chain recombines TRBV4-2 with TRBJ1-2; maybe TRBD1 (5 bases). Germline V gene sequence: CDR1 LGHNA, CDR2 YNFKEQ. Trimming took 1 base from V and 4 from J, leaving 16 bases between them. CDR3 length equals 16 residues. CDR3 in amino acids: CASSQARGGGSYGYTF. The CDR3, as DNA: TGTGCCAGCAGCCAAGCTCGGGGCGGGGGGAGCTATGGCTACACCTTC.

This clonotype was seen ten or more times. The CDR3 DNA is TGTGCCAGCAGCAAGGACAGTAAAGCCTACGAGCAGTACGTC. It translates to CASSKDSKAYEQYV. V gene TRBV5-5 combines with J gene TRBJ2-7, with a possible D match to TRBD1 (6 bases). Germline-derived CDR1 and CDR2 are SGHKS and YYEKEE (reference sequence). The CDR3 spans 14 residues. The ends were cut back, 4 bases at V and 2 bases at J, with 13 bases in the middle.

In its sample, this clonotype was seen a few times. The chain couples TRBV3-1 to TRBJ1-2; 8 bases align to TRBD1. The CDR3 covers 14 residues. Germline CDR1 and CDR2: LGHDT and YNNKEL (reference sequence). V lost 4 bases, J lost 8 bases, and 9 bases stayed unmatched. The CDR3, as DNA: TGTGCCAGCAGCCGAGGACAGGGATCGGACGGCTACACCTTC. This encodes CASSRGQGSDGYTF.

The genes are TRBV5-1 and TRBJ1-5; 7 bases map to TRBD1. This CDR3 has 18 residues. Germline V gene data show CDR1 as SGHRS and CDR2 as YFSETQ. V dropped 5 bases and J dropped 4; count of bases not matched to a gene: 18. For the CDR3, the DNA is TGCGCCAGCAGAAACCAAGCGGACAGGCCTCGGGGAAATCAGCCCCAGCATTTT. Protein: CASRNQADRPRGNQPQHF.

This clonotype was recorded a few times. The V call is TRBV5-1, the J call TRBJ2-3, with 7 nucleotides matching TRBD2. This CDR3 is built from 15 residues. Trimming took 5 bases from V and 3 from J; bases not matched to a gene: 9. CDR1 SGHRS and CDR2 YFSETQ come from the germline V gene. CDR3 in amino acids: CASRPSGNPTDTQYF. The CDR3 region has the DNA TGCGCCAGCAGACCCAGCGGGAATCCGACAGATACGCAGTATTTT.

Only a few counts were recorded for this clonotype. A read error may produce the germline difference seen at one junction end. The chain employs TRBV7-6 and TRBJ1-6; 7 positions agree with TRBD1. CDR1 is SGHVS and CDR2 is FNYEAQ in the germline V gene. The CDR3 consists of 17 residues. The CDR3 nucleotides read TGTGCCAGCAGTTTAGGGGGCCCGAGCTCCTATAATTCACCCCTCCACTTT. As protein: CASSLGGPSSYNSPLHF.

This clonotype was detected ten times or more. The chain carries TRBV7-9 and TRBJ1-5, with unresolved D. The CDR3 contains 13 residues. Trimming stripped 2 bases from V and 2 bases from J, with 4 bases between. In germline, CDR1 is SEHNR, CDR2 FQNEAQ (reference sequence). CDR3 sequence: CASSLQGNQPQHF. For the CDR3, the DNA is TGTGCCAGCAGCTTACAGGGCAATCAGCCCCAGCATTTT.

This clonotype was counted only a few times. This chain uses TRBV9 with TRBJ1-6; D may be TRBD1 (5 bases). In germline, CDR1 is SGDLS, CDR2 YYNGEE. The CDR3 runs 14 residues. Trimming took 7 bases from V and 7 from J, leaving 15 bases between them. CDR3: CASDEGRWNSPLHF. CDR3 DNA: TGTGCCAGCGATGAGGGACGGTGGAATTCACCCCTCCACTTT. The entire variable domain, with the rest obtained from reference TRBV9 and TRBJ1-6, is as follows: DSGVTQTPKHLITATGQRVTLRCSPRSGDLSVYWYQQSLDQGLQFLIQYYNGEERAKGNILERFSAQQFPDLHSELNLSSLELGDSALYFCASDEGRWNSPLHFGNGTRLTVT.

This clonotype was counted a few times. The chain links TRBV4-1 to TRBJ2-1, with 14 bases lining up with TRBD2. The CDR3 runs to 16 residues. The V segment lost 1 base and the J segment 10 bases; nucleotides outside the gene matches: 6. Germline CDR1 and CDR2: MGHRA and YSYEKL. The DNA for the CDR3 is TGCGCCAGCAGCCAAGGTCGACTAGCGGGGGGGCGCGAGCAGTTCTTC. Amino acids: CASSQGRLAGGREQFF.

This clonotype was recorded at least ten times. The chain uses TRBV7-9 and TRBJ1-1; D remains ambiguous. Trimming left V 5 bases short and J 7 bases short, with 14 bases between. The CDR3 sequence is 13 residues long. Germline CDR1 is SEHNR and CDR2 is FQNEAQ (reference sequence). The CDR3 loop reads CASSPLSLSEAFF. The CDR3 bases are TGTGCCAGCAGCCCACTCTCCCTGAGTGAAGCTTTCTTT.

This clonotype was detected ten times or more. The CDR3 sequence: CASSLGLLSSGYNEQFF. CDR3 DNA: TGTGCCAGCAGCTTGGGTTTGCTGAGTAGTGGTTACAATGAGCAGTTCTTC. The chain employs TRBV5-8 and TRBJ2-1; D remains ambiguous. This CDR3 comprises 17 residues. The germline V gene encodes CDR1 SGHTS and CDR2 YDEGEE. Trimming took off 0 bases at V and 4 bases at J, with 17 bases between the two ends.

In its sample, this clonotype was seen a few times. The chain recombines TRBV6-1 with TRBJ2-5; 11 bases agree with TRBD1. Germline CDR1 MNHNS, CDR2 SASEGT. After removal of 7 bases from V and 4 bases from J, the junction contained 8 bases not matched to a gene. The CDR3 has 15 amino acids. Here the CDR3 reads CASIVSGTGGETQYF. CDR3 DNA sequence: TGTGCCAGCATTGTTTCCGGGACAGGGGGAGAGACCCAGTACTTC.

This clonotype has only a few counts. The genes are TRBV5-1 and TRBJ2-3; D not resolved. The V gene's germline CDR1 is SGHRS and CDR2 YFSETQ. Trimming left V 0 bases short and J 5 bases short, with 13 bases between. This CDR3 is built from 15 residues. The CDR3 DNA is TGCGCCAGCAGCTTGGGCCGGGTTCTTCAAGATACGCAGTATTTT. Translating it yields CASSLGRVLQDTQYF.

This clonotype turned up a few times. This chain uses TRBV4-2 with TRBJ1-5; D not resolved. V lost 0 bases and J 6 bases, leaving 12 bases between the germline ends. CDR1 LGHNA and CDR2 YNFKEQ come from the germline V gene. This CDR3 comprises 15 residues. The CDR3 DNA reads as TGTGCCAGCAGCCAAGATTGGGGAACCGGTCAGCCCCAGCATTTT. Translating gives CASSQDWGTGQPQHF.

The V gene is TRBV18, the J gene TRBJ2-1, with D perhaps being TRBD1 or TRBD2 (5 bases each). The germline CDR1 and CDR2 sequences are KGHSH and LQKENI. This CDR3 comprises 15 residues. V shed 3 bases and J shed 9 bases, with 18 bases lying between them. CDR3 coding DNA: TGTGCCAGCTCACCCCAGGGCGACCGGGATAGTGAGCAGTTCTTC. It codes for CASSPQGDRDSEQFF.

V is TRBV29-1 and J is TRBJ1-1; D is perhaps TRBD1 (6 bases). V was pared by 7 bases and J by 0 bases, with 12 bases between. The CDR3 runs to 13 residues. Germline assignment: CDR1 SQVTM and CDR2 ANQGSEA. CDR3 bases: TGCAGCGCCAGGACAGATATGAACACTGAAGCTTTCTTT. Translation gives CSARTDMNTEAFF. The full variable domain, completed using reference TRBV29-1 and TRBJ1-1, is SAVISQKPSRDICQRGTSLTIQCQVDSQVTMMFWYRQQPGQSLTLIATANQGSEATYESGFVIDKFPISRPNLTFSTLTVSNMSPEDSSIYLCSARTDMNTEAFFGQGTRLTVV.

Many counts were recorded for this clonotype. The chain joins TRBV7-2 to TRBJ1-1, with D perhaps TRBD1 (5 bases). This CDR3 has 13 residues. Germline-derived CDR1 and CDR2 are SGHTA and FQGNSA. Trimming removed 5 bases at V and 6 bases at J, with 13 bases between. In DNA, the CDR3 is TGTGCCAGCAGCAAGTGGGGAGGGGCTGAAGCTTTCTTT. The encoded protein is CASSKWGGAEAFF.